The T cell receptor beta chain described here comes from a study of blood T cell repertoires in COVID-19. Generated by immunoSEQ multiplex PCR, the TCRdb table keeps only in-frame clones and is missing some. The table records around 300,000 clones, 86% of them present only once. CDR3 size: 15 residues. Trimming left V 5 bases short and J 3 bases short, with 14 bases between. Germline CDR1 LNHDA, CDR2 SQIVND (reference sequence). The sample was PBMCs or T cells enriched from blood (not recorded which). The clonotype originates from a woman aged 18-29 years who had recovered from COVID-19. V usage is TRBV19 and J usage is TRBJ1-5; no reliable D call. CDR3 nucleotides: TGTGCCAGTAGTTGGAGCAGAGACCACAATCAGCCCCAGCATTTT. The encoded protein is CASSWSRDHNQPQHF.